Listed here are 19 T cell receptor beta chains from one sample, sequenced in a study of fetal regulatory T cell absence and autoimmunity. Generated by immunoSEQ multiplex PCR, the TCRdb table keeps only in-frame clones and is missing some. The table includes 45,000 to 50,000 clones, around 85% detected once. Sequenced input: cord blood. These receptors were taken from a newborn boy with IPEX syndrome.

V usage is TRBV5-4 and J usage is TRBJ2-3; 7 bases fit TRBD1. Trimming cost V 3 bases and J 0 bases; bases outside gene matches: 7. CDR3 size: 16 residues. The germline V gene has CDR1 SGHNT and CDR2 YYREEE (reference sequence). The CDR3 coding sequence is TGTGCCAGCAGCTCTGGACAGGTAGAAAGCACAGATACGCAGTATTTT. Amino acids: CASSSGQVESTDTQYF.

The chain has TRBV5-1 and TRBJ2-7; D is ambiguous. Per germline, CDR1 SGHRS and CDR2 YFSETQ. V was cut by 1 base and J by 4 bases, with 12 bases left in between. The CDR3 sequence is 14 residues long. CDR3 nucleotide sequence: TGCGCCAGCAGCTTGCGTGGAGATTTATACGAGCAGTACTTC. This sequence encodes CASSLRGDLYEQYF.

V and J are TRBV7-2 and TRBJ2-3; weak D call: TRBD2 (6 bases). Per the germline V gene, CDR1 is SGHTA and CDR2 is FQGNSA. The CDR3 has 15 residues. The V gene lost 5 bases and the J gene lost 4 bases, with 16 bases spanning the gap. CDR3 bases: TGTGCCAGCAGCCGCCGGGGGAGCAAGGCAGATACGCAGTATTTT. Translation: CASSRRGSKADTQYF.

This chain joins TRBV6-1 and TRBJ2-7; D remains unclear. The CDR3 loop spans 12 amino acids. Germline V gives CDR1 MNHNS, CDR2 SASEGT. Trimming removed 0 bases from V and 7 bases from J, with 7 bases in between. CDR3 nucleotides: TGTGCCAGCAGTGAAGCCCGGCGGGAGCAGTACTTC. This translates into CASSEARREQYF.

The V gene is TRBV14, the J gene TRBJ2-1, with 7 bases lining up with TRBD2. The ends lost 1 base at V and 9 bases at J; junction bases unmatched: 6. The CDR3 has 14 residues. Germline V gives CDR1 SGHDN, CDR2 FVKESK. The CDR3 region is CASSQVNGGSEQFF. Written as DNA, the CDR3 is TGTGCCAGCAGCCAAGTGAACGGGGGGAGTGAGCAGTTCTTC. Filled out from reference TRBV14 and TRBJ2-1, the complete variable domain reads EAGVTQFPSHSVIEKGQTVTLRCDPISGHDNLYWYRRVMGKEIKFLLHFVKESKQDESGMPNNRFLAERTGGTYSTLKVQPAELEDSGVYFCASSQVNGGSEQFFGPGTRLTVL.

The chain uses TRBV19 and TRBJ2-1, with D unresolved. This CDR3 region has 11 residues. Germline V gives CDR1 LNHDA, CDR2 SQIVND (reference sequence). Trimming cost V 5 bases and J 6 bases, with 5 bases left between them. CDR3 sequence (DNA): TGTGCCAGTAGTGCCAGCAATGAGCAGTTCTTC. Protein sequence: CASSASNEQFF.

This clone was recorded only once. The chain links TRBV11-2 to TRBJ2-3, with D hard to call. V shed 8 bases and J shed 1 base, with 10 bases lying between them. Germline loops: CDR1 SGHAT, CDR2 FQNNGV. This CDR3 is built from 13 residues. The CDR3 reads CASVLRGTDTQYF. In nucleotides, the CDR3 is TGTGCCAGCGTCCTCCGCGGCACAGATACGCAGTATTTT.

The chain is built from TRBV5-1 and TRBJ1-6; no reliable D call. Trimming took off 4 bases at V and 4 bases at J, with 12 bases between the two ends. The CDR3 consists of 15 residues. Germline V gives CDR1 SGHRS, CDR2 YFSETQ. The CDR3 sequence is CASSPVPLYNSPLHF. The CDR3 bases are TGCGCCAGCAGCCCGGTCCCATTATATAATTCACCCCTCCACTTT.

The chain carries TRBV7-9 and TRBJ1-5; D remains unclear. CDR3 size: 15 residues. Germline V gene sequence: CDR1 SEHNR, CDR2 FQNEAQ (reference sequence). V was cut by 1 base and J by 0 bases, with 7 bases left in between. CDR3 sequence: CASSLGGNSNQPQHF. The CDR3, as DNA: TGTGCCAGCAGCTTAGGAGGTAATAGCAATCAGCCCCAGCATTTT.

The gene calls are TRBV4-1 and TRBJ1-5, with D possibly matching TRBD1 (5 bases). V dropped 1 base and J dropped 1 base, with 5 bases sitting between them. Germline V CDR1 and CDR2: MGHRA, YSYEKL. The length of the CDR3 is 14 residues. CDR3 residues: CASSQAGSNQPQHF. In DNA form, the CDR3 reads TGCGCCAGCAGCCAAGCAGGGAGCAATCAGCCCCAGCATTTT.

In its sample, this clone was seen once. The chain uses TRBV30 and TRBJ2-3; D not resolved. V was trimmed by 1 base and J by 0 bases, leaving 8 bases between them. There are 14 residues in the CDR3. The germline CDR1 and CDR2 sequences are GTSNPN and SVGIG (reference sequence). CDR3 sequence reads: CAWSATVSTDTQYF. For the CDR3, the DNA is TGTGCCTGGAGTGCCACCGTTAGCACAGATACGCAGTATTTT.

The chain joins TRBV2 to TRBJ1-5; possibly TRBD1 for D (6 bases). The CDR3 contains 15 residues. V was trimmed by 2 bases and J by 4 bases, leaving 12 bases between them. Germline assignment: CDR1 SNHLY and CDR2 FYNNEI. The CDR3 DNA reads as TGTGCCAGCAGTGAAATGGGGCAGGGGAATCAGCCCCAGCATTTT. This translates into CASSEMGQGNQPQHF. The whole variable domain, remainder taken from reference TRBV2 and TRBJ1-5, is EPEVTQTPSHQVTQMGQEVILRCVPISNHLYFYWYRQILGQKVEFLVSFYNNEISEKSEIFDDQFSVERPDGSNFTLKIRSTKLEDSAMYFCASSEMGQGNQPQHFGDGTRLSIL.

The chain is built from TRBV21-1 and TRBJ2-1; the D call of TRBD2 is as the table states it, not checked on the DNA. TRBV21-1 is flagged as a pseudogene. There are 17 residues in the CDR3. The CDR3 nucleotides read TGTGCCAGCGGCGGGACTAGCGGGAGGGCGGGGTACAATGAGCAGTTCTTC. The encoded protein is CASGGTSGRAGYNEQFF.

The CDR3 is CAWSVRMGARGGYTF. CDR3 in DNA: TGTGCCTGGAGTGTAAGGATGGGGGCGCGGGGCGGCTACACCTTC. This chain connects TRBV30 to TRBJ1-2, with D maybe TRBD1 (6 bases). This CDR3 has 15 residues. The V gene lost 0 bases and the J gene lost 8 bases, with 19 bases spanning the gap. Germline V lookup: CDR1 GTSNPN, CDR2 SVGIG (reference sequence). The full variable domain, in which reference TRBV30 and TRBJ1-2 provide the parts outside the CDR3, is SQTIHQWPATLVQPVGSPLSLECTVEGTSNPNLYWYRQAAGRGLQLLFYSVGIGQISSEVPQNLSASRPQDRQFILSSKKLLLSDSGFYLCAWSVRMGARGGYTFGSGTRLTVV.

This chain links TRBV4-1 with TRBJ2-3; a possible D gene is TRBD2 (5 bases). Germline V lookup: CDR1 MGHRA, CDR2 YSYEKL. The CDR3 runs to 15 residues. Trimming pared 1 base from V and 0 bases from J, leaving 8 bases between. The CDR3 reads CASSQGLASTDTQYF. CDR3 DNA: TGCGCCAGCAGCCAAGGGCTAGCCAGCACAGATACGCAGTATTTT.

The rearrangement links TRBV4-1 to TRBJ1-4; TRBD1 aligns across 8 bases. Trimming removed 2 bases from V and 8 bases from J; junction bases left unmatched: 13. Germline V gene sequence: CDR1 MGHRA, CDR2 YSYEKL. The CDR3 extends over 17 amino acids. The CDR3 spells CASSQPGRQGAEEKLFF. The DNA of the CDR3 is TGCGCCAGCAGCCAACCGGGTCGGCAGGGGGCAGAGGAAAAACTGTTTTTT.

The chain links TRBV11-3 to TRBJ2-7, with D perhaps TRBD2 (7 bases). Between the trimmed V and J ends, which lost 3 bases and 7 bases, there was a span of 28 bases. The CDR3 totals 18 residues. Germline CDR1 and CDR2: SGHNT and YENEEA. CDR3 protein: CASSLGRGIGGRYGEQYF. DNA of the CDR3: TGTGCCAGCAGCTTGGGACGGGGAATCGGGGGGCGGTATGGGGAGCAGTACTTC.

The genes are TRBV27 and TRBJ1-1, with D uncertain. The CDR3 is 11 amino acids. Germline V gives CDR1 MNHEY, CDR2 SMNVEV (reference sequence). Trimming pared 8 bases from V and 5 bases from J, leaving 9 bases between. Here the CDR3 DNA reads TGTGCCAGCGTTACGGGGACTGAAGCTTTCTTT. Its translation: CASVTGTEAFF.

CDR3 bases: TGTGCCAGCAGTTTACTTGGACAGGGGGCGTATGGCTACACCTTC. Its protein is CASSLLGQGAYGYTF. This sequence joins TRBV27 and TRBJ1-2; 11 bases agree with TRBD1. Germline CDR1 MNHEY, CDR2 SMNVEV (reference sequence). This CDR3 is built from 15 residues. V shed 2 bases and J 5 bases; nucleotides not matched to a gene: 4.